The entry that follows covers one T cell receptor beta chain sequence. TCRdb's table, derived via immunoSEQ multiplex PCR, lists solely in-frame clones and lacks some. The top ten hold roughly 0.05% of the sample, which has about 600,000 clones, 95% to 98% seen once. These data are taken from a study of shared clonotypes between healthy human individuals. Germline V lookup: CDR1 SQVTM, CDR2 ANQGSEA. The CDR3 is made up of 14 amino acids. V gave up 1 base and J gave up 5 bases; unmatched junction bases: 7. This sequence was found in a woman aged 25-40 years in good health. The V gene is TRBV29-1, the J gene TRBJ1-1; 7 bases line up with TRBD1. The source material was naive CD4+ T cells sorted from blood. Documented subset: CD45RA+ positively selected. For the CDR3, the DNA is TGCAGCGTTGAAGGGCAGGGGGGGAGAACTGAAGCTTTCTTT. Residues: CSVEGQGGRTEAFF.